A single sample is the source of the 10 T cell receptor beta chains below, sequenced in a study of T cell responses to AZD1222 COVID-19 vaccine. This table comes from immunoSEQ multiplex PCR, and its TCRdb copy is limited to in-frame clones, with some not included. This sample has about 140,000 clones, with 90% found just once. Sequences were derived from peripheral blood, sampled on day 0 of AZD1222 vaccination. These receptors were collected from an adult in good health.

This sequence joins TRBV28 and TRBJ2-1; no clear D gene. This CDR3 has 17 amino acids. Trimming took 6 bases from V and 0 from J, leaving 18 bases between them. Germline-derived CDR1 and CDR2 are MDHEN and SYDVKM. The CDR3 sequence: CASSPGSGLSSYNEQFF. CDR3 in DNA: TGTGCCAGCAGCCCCGGGTCTGGTTTGAGCTCCTACAATGAGCAGTTCTTC. Together with reference TRBV28 and TRBJ2-1, the CDR3 gives the full variable domain: DVKVTQSSRYLVKRTGEKVFLECVQDMDHENMFWYRQDPGLGLRLIYFSYDVKMKEKGDIPEGYSVSREKKERFSLILESASTNQTSMYLCASSPGSGLSSYNEQFFGPGTRLTVL.

The chain uses TRBV3-1 (or the pseudogene TRBV3-2) and TRBJ1-6; D gene uncertain. This CDR3 is built from 15 residues. The V gene's germline CDR1 is LGHDT and CDR2 YNNKEL (reference sequence). The V end was cut by 1 base, the J end by 7 bases, with 11 bases between. CDR3: CASSQVIGSNSPLHF. The CDR3 region has the DNA TGTGCCAGCAGCCAAGTTATAGGGTCGAATTCACCCCTCCACTTT.

This rearrangement joins TRBV4-2 to TRBJ1-3; D gene ambiguous. Trimming removed 0 bases from V and 0 bases from J, with 6 bases in between. The germline V gene encodes CDR1 LGHNA and CDR2 YNFKEQ. This CDR3 is 15 amino acids long. The CDR3: CASSQDGSSGNTIYF. Here the CDR3 DNA reads TGTGCCAGCAGCCAAGACGGTAGCTCTGGAAACACCATATATTTT.

This clone turned up a few times. This chain links TRBV25-1 with TRBJ2-1; 8 bases line up with TRBD1. The ends lost 8 bases at V and 2 bases at J; junction bases unmatched: 8. In germline, CDR1 is MGHDK, CDR2 SYGVNS. The length of the CDR3 is 15 residues. Written as DNA, the CDR3 is TGTGCCAGCCGGGGACAGGTCGGAACCTACAATGAGCAGTTCTTC. Translated, it gives CASRGQVGTYNEQFF. Filled out from reference TRBV25-1 and TRBJ2-1, the complete variable domain reads EADIYQTPRYLVIGTGKKITLECSQTMGHDKMYWYQQDPGMELHLIHYSYGVNSTEKGDLSSESTVSRIRTEHFPLTLESARPSHTSQYLCASRGQVGTYNEQFFGPGTRLTVL.

The rearrangement uses TRBV13 and TRBJ2-1; tentative D call: TRBD2 (5 bases). V was shortened by 5 bases and J by 8 bases, with 10 bases between the two germline ends. The germline gives CDR1 PRHDT, CDR2 FYEKMQ (reference sequence). The CDR3 is made up of 12 amino acids. The CDR3 nucleotides are TGTGCCAGCAGCCCCGGACTCGATGAGCAGTTCTTC. This sequence encodes CASSPGLDEQFF.

This rearrangement joins TRBV2 to TRBJ2-6, with 7 bases fitting TRBD1. Germline lookup yields CDR1 SNHLY and CDR2 FYNNEI. V was clipped by 5 bases and J by 4 bases; unmatched bases: 5. The CDR3 has 15 residues. Here the CDR3 DNA reads TGTGCCAGCAGTTACGACAGGGCCGGGGCCAACGTCCTGACTTTC. Its translation: CASSYDRAGANVLTF.

The chain carries TRBV5-4 and TRBJ1-2, with TRBD1 matching over 12 bases. Per germline, CDR1 SGHNT and CDR2 YYREEE (reference sequence). This CDR3 spans 16 amino acids. Trimming at V came to 0 bases and at J to 2 bases, leaving 2 bases not matched to a gene. This chain's CDR3 is CASSLAGTGGNYGYTF. As DNA, the CDR3 is TGTGCCAGCAGCTTGGCCGGGACAGGGGGCAACTATGGCTACACCTTC.

The chain employs TRBV7-2 and TRBJ2-3; D perhaps matches TRBD2 (6 bases). V was shortened by 4 bases and J by 1 base, with 18 bases between the two germline ends. The CDR3 has 17 amino acids. Germline CDR1 and CDR2: SGHTA and FQGNSA. CDR3 coding DNA: TGTGCCAGCAGCTCGTCCGGGCCAGGCGGGGGCACAGATACGCAGTATTTT. It specifies CASSSSGPGGGTDTQYF. The full variable domain, with the rest looked up from reference TRBV7-2 and TRBJ2-3, is GAGVSQSPSNKVTEKGKDVELRCDPISGHTALYWYRQSLGQGLEFLIYFQGNSAPDKSGLPSDRFSAERTGGSVSTLTIQRTQQEDSAVYLCASSSSGPGGGTDTQYFGPGTRLTVL.

J is TRBJ1-1 and V is TRBV18, with D possibly matching TRBD1 (6 bases). The CDR3 consists of 13 residues. Germline CDR1 KGHSH, CDR2 LQKENI. The V end was cut by 4 bases, the J end by 1 base, with 7 bases between. The CDR3 DNA is TGTGCCAGCTCACTCAGGGGGAACACTGAAGCTTTCTTT. As protein: CASSLRGNTEAFF.

The CDR3 DNA reads as TGCAGCGTTTGGCTACCTGGTGAAAAACTGTTTTTT. It encodes CSVWLPGEKLFF. The chain employs TRBV29-1 and TRBJ1-4; D unresolved. This CDR3 has 12 residues. V lost 5 bases to trimming and J lost 7 bases, with 11 bases between them. Germline V gene sequence: CDR1 SQVTM, CDR2 ANQGSEA.